These 8 T cell receptor beta chains came from one sample sequenced in a study of T cell changes during pregnancy in multiple sclerosis. The assay was immunoSEQ multiplex PCR, and TCRdb's table has in-frame clones only and misses some. The repertoire has over 30,000 clones, approximately 92% of them found once; the top ten carry about 1.3%. Material for sequencing was PBMCs (not recorded whether the cells were cultured). The source is a female donor with multiple sclerosis, enrolled in a pregnancy study.

The chain links TRBV9 to TRBJ2-1; TRBD2 aligns across 10 bases. The germline CDR1 and CDR2 sequences are SGDLS and YYNGEE. Germline trimming cut 0 bases from V and 6 bases from J; bases unmatched to any gene: 12. The CDR3 has 18 amino acids. This CDR3 reads CASSVALSGLAAPNEQFF. The CDR3 DNA is TGTGCCAGCAGCGTAGCCCTATCTGGACTAGCGGCACCCAATGAGCAGTTCTTC.

The chain employs TRBV30 and TRBJ1-2, with 8 nucleotides matching TRBD1. V dropped 4 bases and J dropped 3; count of bases not matched to a gene: 4. Germline V lookup: CDR1 GTSNPN, CDR2 SVGIG (reference sequence). The CDR3 consists of 13 residues. In DNA, the CDR3 is TGTGCCTGGACTATGACAGGGGACTATGGCTACACCTTC. It translates to CAWTMTGDYGYTF. The whole variable domain, filled in from reference TRBV30 and TRBJ1-2, reads SQTIHQWPATLVQPVGSPLSLECTVEGTSNPNLYWYRQAAGRGLQLLFYSVGIGQISSEVPQNLSASRPQDRQFILSSKKLLLSDSGFYLCAWTMTGDYGYTFGSGTRLTVV.

Comment on this clone: The sample holds other DNA sequences that translate to the same CDR3. This sequence joins TRBV6-4 and TRBJ1-5; D not resolved. Germline assignment: CDR1 MRHNA and CDR2 SNTAGT. This CDR3 has 13 amino acids. Trimming took 3 bases from V and 1 from J, leaving 4 bases between them. This chain's CDR3 is CASSEGSNQPQHF. CDR3 DNA: TGTGCCAGCAGTGAGGGAAGCAATCAGCCCCAGCATTTT.

The rearrangement links TRBV10-3 to TRBJ2-7; possibly TRBD1 for D (6 bases). The CDR3 covers 15 residues. Trimming took off 7 bases at V and 6 bases at J, with 22 bases between the two ends. Looked up from germline, CDR1 is ENHRY and CDR2 is SYGVKD. The CDR3 here is CAINRRGDRQAEQYF. The CDR3, as DNA: TGTGCCATCAATCGGAGAGGGGATAGACAGGCCGAGCAGTACTTC.

V and J are TRBV19 and TRBJ2-7; the match to TRBD1 covers 8 bases. Germline trimming cut 4 bases from V and 0 bases from J; bases unmatched to any gene: 5. In germline, CDR1 is LNHDA, CDR2 SQIVND (reference sequence). This CDR3 spans 15 amino acids. This chain's CDR3 is CASSTSGTGSYEQYF. The CDR3 DNA follows: TGTGCCAGTAGTACATCCGGGACAGGCTCCTACGAGCAGTACTTC.

This chain uses TRBV12-1 with TRBJ1-1. TRBV12-1 is a pseudogene. The CDR3 contains 17 residues. The CDR3 here is CASSSPGRQNGQLEAFF. The DNA of the CDR3 is TGTGCCAGCAGCTCCCCGGGACGTCAAAACGGGCAACTTGAAGCTTTCTTT.

Written as DNA, the CDR3 is TGTGCCAGCAGCCGTACAGGGGCAGATACGCAGTATTTT. Its protein is CASSRTGADTQYF. The chain carries TRBV28 and TRBJ2-3; 7 bases are a match to TRBD1. V trimming: 6 bases; J trimming: 4 bases; junction bases outside the gene matches: 4. The CDR3 has 13 residues. Germline CDR1 MDHEN, CDR2 SYDVKM.

The rearrangement joins TRBV7-2 to TRBJ2-1; TRBD2 matches at 11 bases. V was clipped by 4 bases and J by 6 bases; unmatched bases: 8. There are 16 residues in the CDR3. Germline-derived CDR1 and CDR2 are SGHTA and FQGNSA. CDR3 bases: TGTGCCAGCAGCTCGCTGACTAGCGGGAAGGGCAATGAGCAGTTCTTC. Translation: CASSSLTSGKGNEQFF. Filled out from reference TRBV7-2 and TRBJ2-1, the complete variable domain reads GAGVSQSPSNKVTEKGKDVELRCDPISGHTALYWYRQSLGQGLEFLIYFQGNSAPDKSGLPSDRFSAERTGGSVSTLTIQRTQQEDSAVYLCASSSLTSGKGNEQFFGPGTRLTVL.